This TCR beta chain stems from a study of preoperative IRX-2 immunotherapy in early breast cancer (dated by TCRdb to between 2017 and 2020). Turning to this clone: Its antigen has not been determined. The sample holds no much larger clone one base away, and base qualities are not on file.

The treatment or condition label corresponds to: preoperative locoregional IRX-2 cytokine immunotherapy. The samples were obtained from a phase Ib study that tested preoperative, locoregional IRX-2 cytokine immunotherapy designed to prime immune responses. Before surgery, IRX-2 was given to the donors, who were patients with early-stage breast cancer. Receptors were amplified or captured by the immunoSEQ multiplex PCR assay. Held by TCRdb, this immuneACCESS table contains in-frame sequences only and omits some clones. Under half of the omission traces to an unresolved V gene where checked; the cause of the rest is unknown. The sample data list 30,000 or so clones, and roughly four fifths of these were observed just once. Roughly 2.6% of the sample lies in the top ten. The trim is 3 bases for V and 2 bases for J, with a gap of 8 bases between the germline ends. The CDR3 has 13 amino acids, counting the end cysteine and phenylalanine. Just CDR3 DNA is preserved here, 39 bases in frame from base 1. Via the germline V gene, CDR1 is KGHSY and CDR2 FQNENV.

This TCR derives from a human donor with breast cancer. Recombination joined TRBV16 with TRBJ2-7; TRBD1 is perhaps the D gene, given 6 matching bases. The specimen comprised lymph node tissue, sampled from a patient treated with IRX-2 immunotherapy. The DNA sequence reads TGTGCCAGCAGCCATGACAGGACCTACGAGCAGTACTTC. Its translation reads: CASSHDRTYEQYF.